This T cell receptor beta chain appears in the sequencing data of a study of blood T cell dynamics during melanoma immunotherapy. Using immunoSEQ multiplex PCR, the repertoire was profiled, and TCRdb retains in-frame clones only, with some absent. The sample has more than 10,000 clones, about 90% seen once. Time point defined: week 3, after first cycle of checkpoint inhibitor. V lost 0 bases, J lost 4 bases, and 9 bases lay in between. The CDR3 has 14 residues. Germline assignment: CDR1 WSHSY and CDR2 SAAADI. This clonotype originated in a human donor with melanoma. This chain joins TRBV10-2 and TRBJ1-1; D is unresolved. Material: effector memory CD8+ T cells from blood, obtained from a patient treated with checkpoint blockade. The CDR3 region is CASSESYRVTEAFF. The CDR3 DNA is TGCGCCAGCAGTGAGTCGTATCGGGTCACTGAAGCTTTCTTT.